The TCR beta chain under discussion was sequenced for a study of cytomegalovirus exposure and HLA in healthy donors. PCR involved 60 Vbeta and 13 Jbeta primers. The repertoire was sequenced with immunoSEQ multiplex PCR; TCRdb's copy has only in-frame clones and lacks some. The profile shows 100,000 to 150,000 clones, around 80% of them singletons. The CDR3 spans 13 residues. The V end was cut by 5 bases, the J end by 0 bases, with 7 bases between. Per the germline V gene, CDR1 is MNHNS and CDR2 is SASEGT. Sequencing was done on a sample of PBMCs. The V call is TRBV6-1, the J call TRBJ1-1, with D tentatively TRBD1 (6 bases). The receptor was derived from a man aged 25 to 40 in good health and CMV-seronegative. The CDR3 nucleotides read TGTGCCAGCAGTACAGGGTTGAACACTGAAGCTTTCTTT. This gives the protein CASSTGLNTEAFF.